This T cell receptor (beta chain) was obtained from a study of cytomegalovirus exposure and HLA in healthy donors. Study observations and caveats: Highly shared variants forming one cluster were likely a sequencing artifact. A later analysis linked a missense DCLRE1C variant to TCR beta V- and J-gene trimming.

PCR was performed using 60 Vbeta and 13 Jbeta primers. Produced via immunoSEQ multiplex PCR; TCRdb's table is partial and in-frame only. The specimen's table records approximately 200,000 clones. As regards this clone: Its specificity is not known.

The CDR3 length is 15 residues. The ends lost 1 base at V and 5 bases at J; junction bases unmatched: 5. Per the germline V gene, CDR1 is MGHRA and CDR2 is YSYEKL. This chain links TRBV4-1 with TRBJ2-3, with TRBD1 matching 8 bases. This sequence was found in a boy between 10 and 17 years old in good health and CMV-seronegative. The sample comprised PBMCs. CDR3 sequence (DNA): TGCGCCAGCAGCCAAGGGACAGGGCTGGGAGATACGCAGTATTTT. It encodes CASSQGTGLGDTQYF.